The next 25 T cell receptor beta chains were all read from a single sample in a study of T cell responses to AZD1222 COVID-19 vaccine. Here immunoSEQ multiplex PCR was the method, and the copy in TCRdb shows in-frame clones only, minus some. The data show around 140,000 clones, around 84% seen once. The sample was peripheral blood, taken on day 0 of AZD1222 vaccination. The source is an adult in good health.

The chain recombines TRBV12-3 or TRBV12-4 with TRBJ2-7; D is uncertain. The CDR3 is 12 amino acids. Trimming shortened V by 3 bases and J by 3 bases, and 6 bases separated the two germline ends. Written as DNA, the CDR3 is TGTGCCAGCAGTTTTCTTTTCTACGAGCAGTACTTC. Translating gives CASSFLFYEQYF.

V and J are TRBV19 and TRBJ2-3; D possibly corresponds to TRBD2 (6 bases). Between the trimmed V and J ends, which lost 6 bases and 3 bases, there was a span of 10 bases. This CDR3 has 13 amino acids. The germline gives CDR1 LNHDA, CDR2 SQIVND (reference sequence). CDR3 DNA: TGTGCCAGTAGGGGGCGGGGAACAGATACGCAGTATTTT. Encoded protein: CASRGRGTDTQYF.

This chain links TRBV5-4 with TRBJ1-2; no clear D gene. Trimming pared 1 base from V and 8 bases from J, leaving 12 bases between. The CDR3 has 13 residues. The germline V gene encodes CDR1 SGHNT and CDR2 YYREEE (reference sequence). The CDR3 DNA follows: TGTGCCAGCAGCTTGTCGCCAGCGGGGGGCTACACCTTC. It is translated as CASSLSPAGGYTF.

This chain links TRBV2 with TRBJ2-7, with 9 bases fitting TRBD2. The CDR3 is 16 amino acids. J was trimmed by 0 bases and V by 2 bases; bases with no gene match: 5. Germline CDR1 and CDR2: SNHLY and FYNNEI. The CDR3 protein is CASSEPGGGVSYEQYF. CDR3 DNA: TGTGCCAGCAGTGAACCGGGCGGGGGGGTCTCCTACGAGCAGTACTTC.

This clone appeared a few times. V is TRBV4-2 and J is TRBJ1-6; 8 bases are shared with TRBD1. Germline V lookup: CDR1 LGHNA, CDR2 YNFKEQ. This CDR3 is built from 14 residues. Trimming removed 2 bases from V and 14 bases from J; junction bases left unmatched: 8. The CDR3, as DNA: TGTGCCAGCAGCCAACCGGCGACAGGGGAATCCCTCCACTTT. It translates to CASSQPATGESLHF.

This clone was seen a handful of times. This chain joins TRBV28 and TRBJ2-1, with 10 bases matching TRBD2. There are 15 residues in the CDR3. J lost 12 bases, V lost 3 bases, and 11 bases had no gene match. Germline V gene sequence: CDR1 MDHEN, CDR2 SYDVKM. CDR3 protein: CASSFVGTSDRRQFF. The CDR3, as DNA: TGTGCCAGCAGTTTTGTAGGGACTAGCGACAGGAGGCAGTTCTTC.

A single count supports this clone. J is TRBJ2-3 and V is TRBV3-1 (or the pseudogene TRBV3-2); no definite D call. Per the germline V gene, CDR1 is LGHDT and CDR2 is YNNKEL (reference sequence). CDR3 length equals 14 residues. Trimming took off 1 base at V and 5 bases at J, with 10 bases between the two ends. The DNA for the CDR3 is TGTGCCAGCAGCCAAGTCCCCGTAGGAGATACGCAGTATTTT. Its protein is CASSQVPVGDTQYF.

This chain connects TRBV5-1 to TRBJ2-7, with D perhaps given as TRBD1 or TRBD2 (5 bases each). Germline CDR1 reads SGHRS; CDR2 reads YFSETQ. Deletions cut 0 bases from V and 4 bases from J, with 14 bases between. This CDR3 spans 15 amino acids. Written as DNA, the CDR3 is TGCGCCAGCAGCTTGGCGGGGCCCGTCCTGTACGAGCAGTACTTC. Translated: CASSLAGPVLYEQYF.

The chain joins TRBV10-3 to TRBJ2-2, with D unresolved. V was clipped by 7 bases and J by 4 bases, with 13 bases between them. CDR3 length equals 14 residues. CDR1 is ENHRY and CDR2 is SYGVKD in the germline V gene. The CDR3 loop reads CAITRQPTTGELFF. The CDR3 DNA is TGTGCCATCACAAGGCAGCCAACCACCGGGGAGCTGTTTTTT.

The rearrangement links TRBV6-5 to TRBJ2-7, with unresolved D. The CDR3 runs to 14 residues. Germline CDR1 is MNHEY and CDR2 is SVGAGI. Trimming cost V 7 bases and J 0 bases, with 13 bases left between them. CDR3 sequence: CASTLLWPSYEQYF. The CDR3 DNA reads TGTGCCAGCACCCTCCTATGGCCCTCCTACGAGCAGTACTTC.

This chain uses TRBV10-2 with TRBJ1-1, with 10 positions matching TRBD1. Germline CDR1 WSHSY, CDR2 SAAADI. V gave up 3 bases and J gave up 0 bases; unmatched junction bases: 7. The length of the CDR3 is 17 residues. CDR3 amino acids: CASSDGTGDFMNTEAFF. DNA for the CDR3: TGCGCCAGCAGTGACGGGACAGGGGACTTCATGAACACTGAAGCTTTCTTT.

This chain links TRBV11-2 with TRBJ2-1, with D tentatively TRBD1 (6 bases). Germline V gene sequence: CDR1 SGHAT, CDR2 FQNNGV. The V gene lost 5 bases and the J gene lost 3 bases, with 17 bases spanning the gap. The CDR3 runs to 16 residues. This chain's CDR3 is CASSPIDRRHYNEQFF. CDR3 nucleotide sequence: TGTGCCAGCAGCCCCATTGACAGGCGACACTACAATGAGCAGTTCTTC.

The rearrangement links TRBV27 to TRBJ1-1; weak D call: TRBD1 (5 bases). Germline-derived CDR1 and CDR2 are MNHEY and SMNVEV (reference sequence). Trimming cost V 3 bases and J 4 bases, with 18 bases left between them. This CDR3 comprises 16 residues. The CDR3 DNA sequence: TGTGCCAGCAGTTTGGGCAGGGTGGGTTCCGGCACTGAAGCTTTCTTT. Translation gives CASSLGRVGSGTEAFF.

This clone has a single count. This rearrangement joins TRBV6-2 or TRBV6-3 to TRBJ2-7; TRBD1 aligns across 8 bases. This CDR3 is built from 15 residues. The J segment lost 1 base and the V segment lost 6 bases, leaving 8 bases of the junction unmatched. From germline, CDR1 is MNHEY and CDR2 SVGEGT. The CDR3 is CASSRPRQGSYEQYF. Written as DNA, the CDR3 is TGTGCCAGCAGCCGACCCAGACAGGGGTCCTACGAGCAGTACTTC.

V and J are TRBV5-1 and TRBJ2-7, with 7 nucleotides matching TRBD1. The germline CDR1 and CDR2 sequences are SGHRS and YFSETQ. This CDR3 comprises 15 residues. Trimming cost V 3 bases and J 0 bases; bases outside gene matches: 6. This chain's CDR3 is CASSWTGAASYEQYF. As DNA, the CDR3 is TGCGCCAGCAGCTGGACAGGAGCCGCCTCCTACGAGCAGTACTTC.

The gene calls are TRBV24-1 and TRBJ2-5; D gene unclear. Germline V gene lookup returns CDR1 KGHDR and CDR2 SFDVKD. V dropped 10 bases and J dropped 2 bases, with 10 bases sitting between them. The CDR3 sequence is 12 residues long. CDR3 loop: CATAQQQETQYF. CDR3 nucleotides: TGTGCCACGGCGCAACAGCAAGAGACCCAGTACTTC.

The rearrangement joins TRBV4-2 to TRBJ2-1; TRBD2 agrees at 10 bases. The germline gives CDR1 LGHNA, CDR2 YNFKEQ. The V gene end was trimmed by 0 bases and the J gene end by 0 bases; junction bases not matched to a gene: 5. The CDR3 runs to 18 residues. DNA of the CDR3: TGTGCCAGCAGCCAAGACCCCAGCGGGGGGGCCTCCTACAATGAGCAGTTCTTC. Translation gives CASSQDPSGGASYNEQFF.

This chain joins TRBV7-2 and TRBJ1-1; a weak D match, TRBD1 (5 bases). Trimming pared 4 bases from V and 11 bases from J, leaving 14 bases between. CDR1 and CDR2 from the germline V gene are SGHTA and FQGNSA. The CDR3 totals 12 residues. The CDR3 loop reads CASSYPPRGAFF. DNA of the CDR3: TGTGCCAGCAGCTACCCCCCCCGGGGGGCTTTCTTT.

The V call is TRBV7-2, the J call TRBJ2-1; no definite D call. The CDR3 is 14 amino acids. Deletions cut 5 bases from V and 10 bases from J, with 18 bases between. Germline V gives CDR1 SGHTA, CDR2 FQGNSA. CDR3 sequence (DNA): TGTGCCAGCAGCCCGCCACTCGGAAAGTCAGAGCAGTTCTTC. This encodes CASSPPLGKSEQFF.

This clone has just one count. J is TRBJ1-2 and V is TRBV29-1, with 7 nucleotides matching TRBD1. The CDR3 is 12 amino acids. V lost 3 bases, J lost 4 bases, and 2 bases stayed unmatched. The germline V gene encodes CDR1 SQVTM and CDR2 ANQGSEA. CDR3 nucleotide sequence: TGCAGCGTTGATACAGGGGTCTATGGCTACACCTTC. Amino acids: CSVDTGVYGYTF. Full variable domain (remainder filled in from reference TRBV29-1 and TRBJ1-2): SAVISQKPSRDICQRGTSLTIQCQVDSQVTMMFWYRQQPGQSLTLIATANQGSEATYESGFVIDKFPISRPNLTFSTLTVSNMSPEDSSIYLCSVDTGVYGYTFGSGTRLTVV.

The chain has TRBV18 and TRBJ1-1; TRBD1 is a possible D gene (5 bases). Germline V lookup: CDR1 KGHSH, CDR2 LQKENI. This CDR3 contains 14 residues. Trimming left V 2 bases short and J 11 bases short, with 18 bases between. The CDR3 coding sequence is TGTGCCAGCTCACCAATCGGAGGAAAAGGGGACGCTTTCTTT. Translating gives CASSPIGGKGDAFF.

The chain is built from TRBV5-1 and TRBJ2-7; 10 bases agree with TRBD1. Trimming at V came to 4 bases and at J to 5 bases, leaving 9 bases not matched to a gene. The CDR3 runs to 15 residues. Per the germline V gene, CDR1 is SGHRS and CDR2 is YFSETQ. The CDR3 here is CASSRDRGPLDEQYF. The CDR3 nucleotides are TGCGCCAGCAGCCGGGACAGGGGCCCTCTCGACGAGCAGTACTTC.

This clone was seen a single time. The rearrangement links TRBV6-5 to TRBJ1-5; 7 nucleotides agree with TRBD1. CDR1 and CDR2 from the germline V gene are MNHEY and SVGAGI. Trimming removed 4 bases from V and 2 bases from J; junction bases left unmatched: 8. The CDR3 runs to 16 residues. CDR3 loop: CASSFRQGRGNQPQHF. CDR3 sequence (DNA): TGTGCCAGCAGTTTTCGACAGGGTCGGGGCAATCAGCCCCAGCATTTT.

V gene TRBV2 combines with J gene TRBJ1-4, with D tentatively TRBD1 (6 bases). The CDR3 extends over 14 amino acids. Germline lookup yields CDR1 SNHLY and CDR2 FYNNEI. Trimming took 4 bases from V and 7 from J, leaving 13 bases between them. CDR3 nucleotides: TGTGCCAGCAGTGGGCCGGAGGGGGGTGAAAAACTGTTTTTT. It is translated as CASSGPEGGEKLFF.

V gene TRBV7-8 combines with J gene TRBJ2-2, with D unresolved. The CDR3 runs 14 residues. Trimming left V 5 bases short and J 1 base short, with 8 bases between. CDR1 is SGHVS and CDR2 is FQNEAQ in the germline V gene. CDR3 DNA sequence: TGTGCCAGCAGCCGCGCGGAGAACACCGGGGAGCTGTTTTTT. It translates to CASSRAENTGELFF.